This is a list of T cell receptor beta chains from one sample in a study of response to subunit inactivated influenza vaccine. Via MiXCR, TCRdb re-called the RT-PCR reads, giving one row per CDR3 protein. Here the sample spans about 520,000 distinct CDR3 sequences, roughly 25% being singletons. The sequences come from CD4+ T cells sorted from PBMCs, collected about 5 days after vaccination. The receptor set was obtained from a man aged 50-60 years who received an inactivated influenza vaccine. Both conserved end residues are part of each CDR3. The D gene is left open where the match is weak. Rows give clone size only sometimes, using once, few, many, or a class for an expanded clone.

cdr3_aa: CASSPDSITDTQYF
cdr3_nt: TGCGCCAGCAGCCCTGACAGCATCACAGATACGCAGTATTTT
clone_size: NA
v_call: TRBV5-1
j_call: TRBJ2-3
d_call: NA

cdr3_aa: CASSFRTSGGIGEQFF
cdr3_nt: TGTGCCAGCAGTTTTAGGACTAGCGGGGGGATTGGCGAGCAGTTCTTC
clone_size: NA
v_call: TRBV12-3/TRBV12-4
j_call: TRBJ2-1
d_call: TRBD2

cdr3_aa: CAWSGQGINSYEQYF
cdr3_nt: TGTGCCTGGAGCGGACAGGGGATTAACTCCTACGAGCAGTACTTC
clone_size: NA
v_call: TRBV30
j_call: TRBJ2-7
d_call: TRBD1

cdr3_aa: CASSSDGNSPLHF
cdr3_nt: TGTGCCAGCAGTTCTGACGGGAATTCACCCCTCCACTTT
clone_size: few
v_call: TRBV12-3/TRBV12-4
j_call: TRBJ1-6
d_call: NA

cdr3_aa: CASSSPGLAGATDTQYF
cdr3_nt: TGCGCCAGCAGCTCCCCGGGGCTAGCGGGAGCCACAGATACGCAGTATTTT
clone_size: NA
v_call: TRBV5-1
j_call: TRBJ2-3
d_call: TRBD2

cdr3_aa: CASSQSGGRETQYF
cdr3_nt: TGTGCCAGCAGCCAATCCGGGGGGCGTGAGACCCAGTACTTC
clone_size: NA
v_call: TRBV3-1
j_call: TRBJ2-5
d_call: NA

cdr3_aa: CASSTNVRGLGEQYF
cdr3_nt: TGTGCCAGCAGTACGAACGTCAGGGGGCTTGGCGAGCAGTACTTC
clone_size: NA
v_call: TRBV12-3/TRBV12-4
j_call: TRBJ2-7
d_call: TRBD1

cdr3_aa: CASSNFQGSGAPLHF
cdr3_nt: TGTGCCAGCAGTAACTTCCAGGGAAGTGGGGCACCCCTCCACTTT
clone_size: NA
v_call: TRBV7-2
j_call: TRBJ1-6
d_call: NA

cdr3_aa: CASSPSSRGVYYEQYF
cdr3_nt: TGTGCCAGCTCACCAAGTAGCAGGGGGGTCTACTACGAGCAGTACTTC
clone_size: many
v_call: TRBV18
j_call: TRBJ2-7
d_call: NA

cdr3_aa: CASSLDRATAPLHF
cdr3_nt: TGTGCCAGCAGTTTGGACAGAGCTACCGCACCCCTCCACTTT
clone_size: NA
v_call: TRBV6-5
j_call: TRBJ1-6
d_call: NA

cdr3_aa: CASSLDLRLDGNNEQFF
cdr3_nt: TGCGCCAGCAGCTTGGATTTACGACTAGATGGAAACAATGAGCAGTTCTTC
clone_size: many
v_call: TRBV5-1
j_call: TRBJ2-1
d_call: NA

cdr3_aa: CASSLKGGTEAFF
cdr3_nt: TGTGCCAGCAGCTTGAAGGGGGGGACTGAAGCTTTCTTT
clone_size: many
v_call: TRBV5-5
j_call: TRBJ1-1
d_call: NA

cdr3_aa: CASSLASSFTYEQYF
cdr3_nt: TGTGCCAGCAGTTTAGCGTCTAGCTTCACCTACGAGCAGTACTTC
clone_size: few
v_call: TRBV28
j_call: TRBJ2-7
d_call: NA

cdr3_aa: CASRTLRGGENYGYTF
cdr3_nt: TGTGCCAGCAGAACTTTGCGGGGGGGGGAAAACTATGGCTACACCTTC
clone_size: few
v_call: TRBV5-5
j_call: TRBJ1-2
d_call: NA

cdr3_aa: CASSLVTGNYGYTF
cdr3_nt: TGTGCCAGCAGCTTAGTTACAGGAAACTATGGCTACACCTTC
clone_size: NA
v_call: TRBV7-2
j_call: TRBJ1-2
d_call: NA

cdr3_aa: CASSFGGKSYNEQFF
cdr3_nt: TGTGCCAGCAGTTTTGGGGGGAAGTCCTACAATGAGCAGTTCTTC
clone_size: NA
v_call: TRBV12-3/TRBV12-4
j_call: TRBJ2-1
d_call: NA

cdr3_aa: CSARDFKGGSENEQFF
cdr3_nt: TGCAGTGCTAGAGATTTTAAGGGCGGGAGCGAGAATGAGCAGTTCTTC
clone_size: NA
v_call: TRBV20-1
j_call: TRBJ2-1
d_call: TRBD2

cdr3_aa: CASSQFGLGAFF
cdr3_nt: TGTGCCAGCAGCCAATTCGGGCTTGGAGCTTTCTTT
clone_size: few
v_call: TRBV3-1
j_call: TRBJ1-1
d_call: NA

cdr3_aa: CASSLMGIDTEAFF
cdr3_nt: TGTGCCAGCAGCTTAATGGGTATTGACACTGAAGCTTTCTTT
clone_size: NA
v_call: TRBV7-9
j_call: TRBJ1-1
d_call: NA

cdr3_aa: CASAVGTGRGDTQYF
cdr3_nt: TGTGCCAGCGCGGTTGGGACAGGGCGAGGAGATACGCAGTATTTT
clone_size: NA
v_call: TRBV7-3
j_call: TRBJ2-3
d_call: TRBD1

cdr3_aa: CAISTPDREETQYF
cdr3_nt: TGTGCCATCAGTACTCCGGACAGGGAAGAGACCCAGTACTTC
clone_size: NA
v_call: TRBV10-3
j_call: TRBJ2-5
d_call: TRBD1